Below, 7 T cell receptor beta chains from the same sample are listed, as sequenced in a study of technical replicates of blood from a few donors. The repertoire was sequenced with immunoSEQ multiplex PCR; TCRdb's copy has only in-frame clones and lacks some. The sample gives 40,000 to 65,000 clones, around 84% of which show up once; more than 4.5% is in the top ten. The specimen was PBMCs. All receptors come from a human donor in good health. Some clones in this sample may be carry-over from other donors' samples.

The J gene is TRBJ2-5, the V gene TRBV19; D perhaps matches TRBD2 (5 bases). V was pared by 0 bases and J by 2 bases, with 10 bases between. This CDR3 region has 15 residues. CDR1 and CDR2 (germline): LNHDA, SQIVND (reference sequence). The CDR3 loop is CASSIEVSGQETQYF. Written as DNA, the CDR3 is TGTGCCAGTAGTATAGAAGTGAGCGGACAAGAGACCCAGTACTTC.

The rearrangement links TRBV27 to TRBJ1-2, with 8 bases matching TRBD1. V lost 10 bases to trimming and J lost 4 bases; unmatched junction nucleotides: 8. CDR1 is MNHEY and CDR2 is SMNVEV in the germline V gene (reference sequence). This CDR3 has 13 residues. The CDR3 region is CATLSGQGYGYTF. CDR3 DNA: TGTGCCACCCTCTCCGGACAGGGCTATGGCTACACCTTC.

CDR3: CASTLDSYYGYTF. CDR3 bases: TGTGCCAGCACCCTCGACAGTTACTATGGCTACACCTTC. V gene TRBV5-4 combines with J gene TRBJ1-2; D may be TRBD1 (5 bases). There are 13 residues in the CDR3. Trimming left V 6 bases short and J 3 bases short, with 12 bases between. Germline V gene sequence: CDR1 SGHNT, CDR2 YYREEE (reference sequence).

The genes are TRBV5-1 and TRBJ2-7; D is possibly TRBD1 (6 bases). The CDR3 length is 13 residues. The ends were cut back, 7 bases at V and 7 bases at J, with 18 bases in the middle. Germline V gene lookup returns CDR1 SGHRS and CDR2 YFSETQ. The CDR3 nucleotides are TGCGCCAGCGGCCTAAGGGGGTCGGGGGAGCAGTACTTC. It translates to CASGLRGSGEQYF.

This chain uses TRBV6-6 with TRBJ1-5, with 8 positions matching TRBD1. The V gene end was trimmed by 6 bases and the J gene end by 3 bases; junction bases not matched to a gene: 4. Germline V gene lookup returns CDR1 MNHNY and CDR2 SVGAGI (reference sequence). CDR3 size: 14 residues. This chain's CDR3 is CASRRQGYNQPQHF. CDR3 DNA sequence: TGTGCCAGCAGACGACAGGGGTACAATCAGCCCCAGCATTTT.

This CDR3 reads CASSAGLADYEQYF. The CDR3 DNA follows: TGTGCCAGCAGCGCCGGACTAGCTGACTACGAGCAGTACTTC. The V call is TRBV9, the J call TRBJ2-7; TRBD2 aligns across 8 bases. This CDR3 has 14 amino acids. Germline CDR1 and CDR2: SGDLS and YYNGEE. The V and J ends lost 3 bases and 3 bases, in that order; junction bases with no gene match: 5.

V gene TRBV5-6 combines with J gene TRBJ1-4, with D perhaps matching TRBD1 (5 bases). The V and J ends lost 1 base and 2 bases respectively, with 9 bases between them. The germline gives CDR1 SGHDT, CDR2 YYEEEE. The CDR3 spans 15 residues. CDR3 amino acids: CASSLLTDTNEKLFF. The CDR3 coding sequence is TGTGCCAGCAGCTTGTTGACAGATACTAATGAAAAACTGTTTTTT.